The rows below give T cell receptor beta chains drawn from one sample of a study of technical replicates of blood from several donors. Data came from immunoSEQ multiplex PCR; TCRdb stores just in-frame clones and leaves some out. This sample yields 90,000 to 100,000 clones, of which 85% to 95% are seen a single time; 0.33% belongs to the top ten. The source material was T cells isolated from PBMCs. The receptors derive from a human donor in good health. Both conserved end residues are part of each CDR3. Each record gives: J gene, CDR3 length, D gene, clone size, V gene, CDR3 DNA, CDR3 protein. The D gene is left open where the match is weak. Clone size is shown for a subset of rows, as once, few, many or a class of expanded clone.

>TRBJ1-1|14|NA|NA|TRBV5-4
TGTGCCAGCAGTCTACATACAGGGCACACTGAAGCTTTCTTT
CASSLHTGHTEAFF
>TRBJ2-5|16|TRBD2|NA|TRBV7-8
TGTGCCAGCAGCTTAGTAGCGGGAGGCCACGTCGGGACCCAGTACTTC
CASSLVAGGHVGTQYF
>TRBJ2-7|15|TRBD2|NA|TRBV7-2
TGTGCCAGCAGCCCCCGACTAGCGGGAATGTACAAGCAGTACTTC
CASSPRLAGMYKQYF
>TRBJ1-1|15|TRBD1|NA|TRBV5-1
TGCGCCAGCAGCTTGAAAAGGACAGGGGGAACTGAAGCTTTCTTT
CASSLKRTGGTEAFF
>TRBJ1-1|14|NA|NA|TRBV27
TGTGCCAGCAGTCCGGTCCAGGGTAGCACTGAAGCTTTCTTT
CASSPVQGSTEAFF
>TRBJ2-3|16|NA|NA|TRBV14
TGTGCCAGCAGCCAAGAGGCGGGACGACGCACAGATACGCAGTATTTT
CASSQEAGRRTDTQYF
>TRBJ2-7|14|TRBD2|once|TRBV25-1
TGTGCCAGCAGTGAGGCGGGAGACCCCTACGAGCAGTACTTC
CASSEAGDPYEQYF
>TRBJ1-4|15|NA|NA|TRBV19
TGTGCCAGTAGTATAGCCCTGCGGACAGATGAAAAACTGTTTTTT
CASSIALRTDEKLFF
>TRBJ2-3|14|NA|NA|TRBV14
TGTGCCAGCAGCCAATTAGAAACTACAGATACGCAGTATTTT
CASSQLETTDTQYF
>TRBJ2-3|15|NA|NA|TRBV9
TGTGCCAGCAGCGTGTATAGGGGCCGTGCAGATACGCAGTATTTT
CASSVYRGRADTQYF
>TRBJ2-3|19|TRBD2|NA|TRBV29-1
TGCAGCGTTGAAGGGGACCTAGCGGGAGTGGGGGTTAGCACAGATACGCAGTATTTT
CSVEGDLAGVGVSTDTQYF
>TRBJ2-5|13|NA|NA|TRBV4-1
TGCGCCAGCAGCCGCCGGGGAGAAGAGACCCAGTACTTC
CASSRRGEETQYF
>TRBJ2-7|15|TRBD2|NA|TRBV7-2
TGTGCCAGCAGCTTATACTGGCGGGAGGAAAGCGAGCAGTACTTC
CASSLYWREESEQYF
>TRBJ2-6|16|NA|NA|TRBV18
TGTGCCAGCTCACTAAGGACAACTACTGGGGCCAACGTCCTGACTTTC
CASSLRTTTGANVLTF
>TRBJ2-7|13|TRBD1|NA|TRBV5-1
TGCGCCAGCAGTTCGGGACAGGGTTACGAGCAGTACTTC
CASSSGQGYEQYF
>TRBJ2-7|15|NA|NA|TRBV7-2
TGTGCCAGCGGCCCGGACAGCGCTGCCCTTTACGAGCAGTACTTC
CASGPDSAALYEQYF
>TRBJ2-1|15|TRBD2|NA|TRBV28
TGTGCCAGCAGTAAAGCGGGAGGGTCCTACAATGAGCAGTTCTTC
CASSKAGGSYNEQFF
>TRBJ1-4|15|TRBD1|NA|TRBV5-4
TGTGCCAGCAGCTTTAGCGGACAGGGCTTTGAAAAACTGTTTTTT
CASSFSGQGFEKLFF
>TRBJ2-1|14|NA|NA|TRBV13
TGTGCCAGCAGACAGGGACAACCTTACAATGAGCAGTTCTTC
CASRQGQPYNEQFF
>TRBJ2-1|16|TRBD2|NA|TRBV6-4
TGTGCCACGGGGGGACTAGCGGGAGGCCGCTACAATGAGCAGTTCTTC
CATGGLAGGRYNEQFF
>TRBJ1-4|12|NA|once|TRBV7-2
TGTGCCAGCGGCAGAACTAATGAAAAACTGTTTTTT
CASGRTNEKLFF
>TRBJ1-3|16|TRBD1|NA|TRBV4-1
TGCGCCAGCAGCCGACAGGGGCTAAAGACGGAAGACACCATATATTTT
CASSRQGLKTEDTIYF
>TRBJ2-1|17|TRBD2|NA|TRBV19
TGTGCCAGTATTGGGACTAGCGGGAGTTCCGCCTACAATGAGCAGTTCTTC
CASIGTSGSSAYNEQFF